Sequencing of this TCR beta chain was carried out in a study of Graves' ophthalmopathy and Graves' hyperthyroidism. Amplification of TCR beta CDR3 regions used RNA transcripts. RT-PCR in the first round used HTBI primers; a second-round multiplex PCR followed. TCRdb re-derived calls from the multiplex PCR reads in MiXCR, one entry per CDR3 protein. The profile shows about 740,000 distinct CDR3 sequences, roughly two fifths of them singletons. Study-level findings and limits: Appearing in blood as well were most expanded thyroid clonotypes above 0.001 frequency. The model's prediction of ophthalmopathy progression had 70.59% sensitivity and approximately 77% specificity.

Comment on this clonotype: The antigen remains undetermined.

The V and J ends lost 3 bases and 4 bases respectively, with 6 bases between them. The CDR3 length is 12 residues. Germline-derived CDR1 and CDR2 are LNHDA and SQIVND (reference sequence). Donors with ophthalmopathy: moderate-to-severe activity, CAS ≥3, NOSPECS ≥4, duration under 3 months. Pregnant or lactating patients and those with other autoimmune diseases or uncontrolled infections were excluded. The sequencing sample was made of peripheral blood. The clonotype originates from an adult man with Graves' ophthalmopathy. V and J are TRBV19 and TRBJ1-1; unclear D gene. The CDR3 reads CASSMQATEAFF. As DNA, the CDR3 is TGTGCCAGTAGTATGCAGGCCACTGAAGCTTTCTTT.